A single sample gave rise to the 32 T cell receptor beta chains below, sequenced in a study of cytomegalovirus exposure and HLA in healthy donors. Both 60 Vbeta primers and 13 Jbeta primers went into the PCR. The repertoire was sequenced with immunoSEQ multiplex PCR; TCRdb's copy has only in-frame clones and lacks some. The profile shows roughly 88,000 clones, roughly 69% of them singletons. The material sequenced was PBMCs. These receptors were obtained from a man aged 45-60 years in good health and CMV-seronegative.

The genes are TRBV6-5 and TRBJ1-1; maybe TRBD1 (5 bases). The germline V and J ends were trimmed by 6 bases and 4 bases, with 18 bases remaining between them. The CDR3 is 15 residues long. Germline CDR1 reads MNHEY; CDR2 reads SVGAGI. The CDR3: CASRPLQGGVTEAFF. The CDR3 DNA sequence: TGTGCCAGCAGACCCCTGCAGGGTGGGGTCACTGAAGCTTTCTTT.

This clone was observed once. Compared with germline, one end of the junction differs, possibly owing to a read error. The rearrangement links TRBV9 to TRBJ1-3, with TRBD1 as a possible D gene (5 bases). CDR1 and CDR2 (germline): SGDLS, YYNGEE. The CDR3 is 17 amino acids. CDR3 in amino acids: CASSVAPRGRAGSTIYF. CDR3 in DNA: TGTGCCAGCAGCGTAGCTCCGAGGGGCAGGGCGGGAAGCACCATATATTTT.

The chain recombines TRBV7-2 with TRBJ2-5; 8 bases are shared with TRBD1. Unmatched junction bases numbered 1, after V lost 2 bases and J lost 2 bases. Germline-derived CDR1 and CDR2 are SGHTA and FQGNSA. This CDR3 spans 14 amino acids. CDR3 sequence reads: CASSLTGGQETQYF. The CDR3 DNA follows: TGTGCCAGCAGCTTAACAGGGGGGCAAGAGACCCAGTACTTC.

The chain uses TRBV6-5 and TRBJ2-2; D uncertain. Germline V gives CDR1 MNHEY, CDR2 SVGAGI. V lost 5 bases and J lost 7, with 11 bases in between. This CDR3 is built from 13 residues. The CDR3 nucleotides read TGTGCCAGCAGTGTCCCGGGTCTCGGGGAGCTGTTTTTT. Translation gives CASSVPGLGELFF.

CDR3 amino acids: CASRPLAADTQYF. CDR3 DNA: TGTGCCAGCAGACCCCTAGCGGCAGATACGCAGTATTTT. The rearrangement uses TRBV27 and TRBJ2-3; 7 nucleotides line up with TRBD2. CDR3 length: 13 amino acids. Germline CDR1 reads MNHEY; CDR2 reads SMNVEV (reference sequence). Trimming at V came to 6 bases and at J to 4 bases, leaving 4 bases not matched to a gene.

In its sample, this clone was seen a few times. The chain is built from TRBV5-4 and TRBJ1-1; D is uncertain. The germline gives CDR1 SGHNT, CDR2 YYREEE (reference sequence). CDR3 length equals 15 residues. Trimming took 0 bases from V and 0 from J, leaving 9 bases between them. DNA of the CDR3: TGTGCCAGCAGCTTGGTGGGAGTAATGAACACTGAAGCTTTCTTT. It is translated as CASSLVGVMNTEAFF.

The V gene is TRBV5-1, the J gene TRBJ2-7, with 8 bases lining up with TRBD1. Trimming removed 2 bases from V and 3 bases from J; junction bases left unmatched: 4. This CDR3 is 14 amino acids long. The germline V gene encodes CDR1 SGHRS and CDR2 YFSETQ. CDR3 coding DNA: TGCGCCAGCAGCTTATCAACAGGGGGCTACGAGCAGTACTTC. The encoded protein is CASSLSTGGYEQYF.

With respect to this clone: This same CDR3 is encoded by further DNA sequences in the sample. The chain carries TRBV18 and TRBJ2-3; TRBD1 is a possible D gene (5 bases). Trimming shortened V by 2 bases and J by 3 bases, and 12 bases separated the two germline ends. Germline V CDR1 and CDR2: KGHSH, LQKENI. The CDR3 spans 15 residues. CDR3 sequence (DNA): TGTGCCAGCTCACCATTCCAGGGAAGGACAGATACGCAGTATTTT. Its protein product is CASSPFQGRTDTQYF.

The CDR3 nucleotides are TGTGCCAGCAGTTTGGCCCCGCGGGGGGCCTACGAGCAGTACTTC. It translates to CASSLAPRGAYEQYF. J is TRBJ2-7 and V is TRBV28; 8 positions match TRBD2. The germline CDR1 and CDR2 sequences are MDHEN and SYDVKM. V was pared by 3 bases and J by 2 bases, with 6 bases of the junction left unmatched. The CDR3 is 15 amino acids.

The table lists this clone with a count of one. The V gene is TRBV4-3, the J gene TRBJ2-7; D might be TRBD2 (6 bases). This CDR3 spans 15 amino acids. CDR1 LGHNA and CDR2 YSLEER come from the germline V gene. V shed 4 bases and J shed 3 bases, with 16 bases lying between them. The CDR3 DNA reads as TGCGCCAGCAGCCGATATGCGGGATTCGGCTACGAGCAGTACTTC. Translation gives CASSRYAGFGYEQYF.

The chain uses TRBV4-2 and TRBJ2-3; TRBD2 might be the D (6 bases). The length of the CDR3 is 17 residues. Germline V gene data show CDR1 as LGHNA and CDR2 as YNFKEQ. The V end lost 0 bases, the J end lost 2 bases, and 15 bases lay between the germline ends. The CDR3 sequence: CASSQDLVAGPTDTQYF. CDR3 in DNA: TGTGCCAGCAGCCAAGATCTTGTTGCGGGGCCCACAGATACGCAGTATTTT.

This rearrangement joins TRBV7-9 to TRBJ1-4, with a possible D match to TRBD1 (6 bases). The CDR3 has 13 residues. CDR1 and CDR2 (germline): SEHNR, FQNEAQ (reference sequence). The V and J ends lost 8 bases and 7 bases respectively, with 14 bases between them. The DNA of the CDR3 is TGTGCCAGCTCAACAGGGTTGGGTGAAAAACTGTTTTTT. Translating gives CASSTGLGEKLFF.

The genes are TRBV7-2 and TRBJ2-7; tentative D call: TRBD1 (6 bases). This CDR3 has 14 amino acids. The germline V gene has CDR1 SGHTA and CDR2 FQGNSA. V was cut by 6 bases and J by 3 bases, with 15 bases left in between. CDR3: CASSPGTSYYEQYV. Here the CDR3 DNA reads TGTGCCAGCAGTCCCGGGACATCCTACTACGAGCAGTACGTC.

This clone was detected only a few times. The V call is TRBV13, the J call TRBJ2-7; 12 nucleotides agree with TRBD2. Germline V gene lookup returns CDR1 PRHDT and CDR2 FYEKMQ (reference sequence). This CDR3 spans 15 amino acids. V trimming: 3 bases; J trimming: 2 bases; junction bases outside the gene matches: 2. The CDR3 region has the DNA TGTGCCAGCAGCTTGGGACTAGCGGGTACCTACGAGCAGTACTTC. Protein sequence: CASSLGLAGTYEQYF.

V usage is TRBV6-5 and J usage is TRBJ2-5; D is perhaps TRBD1 (5 bases). The CDR3 extends over 13 amino acids. V was pared by 6 bases and J by 1 base, with 9 bases between. The germline V gene has CDR1 MNHEY and CDR2 SVGAGI. The CDR3 region has the DNA TGTGCCAGCAGCACGACAGTCCAAGAGACCCAGTACTTC. This encodes CASSTTVQETQYF.

The chain is built from TRBV4-3 and TRBJ1-4; 7 bases are shared with TRBD1. This CDR3 is built from 18 residues. V shed 0 bases, J shed 0 bases, and the junction held 7 bases outside the gene matches. Per the germline V gene, CDR1 is LGHNA and CDR2 is YSLEER. Written as DNA, the CDR3 is TGCGCCAGCAGCCAAGATCCTCGACAGGGCGCAACTAATGAAAAACTGTTTTTT. Amino acid sequence: CASSQDPRQGATNEKLFF.

The genes are TRBV10-3 and TRBJ2-7; TRBD1 is a possible D gene (5 bases). This CDR3 is 13 amino acids long. V lost 8 bases and J lost 1, with 12 bases in between. Germline V lookup: CDR1 ENHRY, CDR2 SYGVKD. CDR3 in DNA: TGTGCCATCTCCGGACAAACGTCCTACGAGCAGTACTTC. Translated, it gives CAISGQTSYEQYF.

V is TRBV30 and J is TRBJ1-3, with TRBD1 as a possible D gene (6 bases). CDR1 is GTSNPN, CDR2 SVGIG, per germline (reference sequence). With 1 base removed from V and 4 bases from J, the gap between germline ends came to 11 bases. The CDR3 extends over 14 amino acids. DNA of the CDR3: TGTGCCTGGAGTGCCACAGGGATCGGAAACACCATATATTTT. It yields the protein CAWSATGIGNTIYF.

In DNA, the CDR3 is TGCGCCAGCAGCCCGGCCTCGACAGGGCTCTATCAGCCCCAGCATTTT. The encoded protein is CASSPASTGLYQPQHF. V and J are TRBV4-1 and TRBJ1-5; TRBD1 matches 7 bases. Per germline, CDR1 MGHRA and CDR2 YSYEKL. V shed 4 bases, J shed 5 bases, and the junction held 11 bases outside the gene matches. The CDR3 is 16 amino acids.

The V and J genes are TRBV5-1 and TRBJ1-2, with D maybe TRBD1 (6 bases). The CDR3 has 14 residues. V was pared by 4 bases and J by 2 bases, with 12 bases between. Germline V gene data show CDR1 as SGHRS and CDR2 as YFSETQ. The CDR3 region is CASSQTTGNYGYTF. DNA for the CDR3: TGCGCCAGCAGCCAGACCACAGGGAACTATGGCTACACCTTC.

The chain uses TRBV6-5 and TRBJ1-1, with D tentatively TRBD1 (6 bases). This CDR3 has 13 residues. Trimming stripped 7 bases from V and 10 bases from J, with 19 bases between. Germline V lookup: CDR1 MNHEY, CDR2 SVGAGI. The CDR3 DNA is TGTGCCAGCACAAAGGGGGGGGCAGGTTCAGCTTTCTTT. Translation: CASTKGGAGSAFF.

The chain is built from TRBV2 and TRBJ2-7; 7 nucleotides align to TRBD1. V shed 6 bases and J 13 bases; nucleotides not matched to a gene: 9. CDR3 length: 11 residues. Germline V lookup: CDR1 SNHLY, CDR2 FYNNEI. CDR3 nucleotides: TGTGCCAGCAGCCCCGGGGACAGCCTTTACTTC. This encodes CASSPGDSLYF. The full variable domain, with the rest looked up from reference TRBV2 and TRBJ2-7, is EPEVTQTPSHQVTQMGQEVILRCVPISNHLYFYWYRQILGQKVEFLVSFYNNEISEKSEIFDDQFSVERPDGSNFTLKIRSTKLEDSAMYFCASSPGDSLYFGPGTRLTVT.

About this clone: Likely a read error: the CDR3 ends without its conserved phenylalanine or tryptophan. The limits of the CDR3 on the DNA are not certain, so only TCRdb's listed CDR3 is given. The chain uses TRBV29-1 and TRBJ1-1; the table assigns TRBD1, which was not confirmed against the DNA. Germline-derived CDR1 and CDR2 are SQVTM and ANQGSEA. The CDR3 comprises 16 residues, both ends counted. CDR3 protein: CSVQGVLQGLNTEALV.

For this clone: This CDR3 is also generated by other DNA sequences in the sample. J is TRBJ1-1 and V is TRBV7-3; a weak D match, TRBD1 (6 bases). CDR1 and CDR2 from the germline V gene are SGHTA and FQGTGA. With 3 bases removed from V and 5 bases from J, the gap between germline ends came to 10 bases. The CDR3 sequence is 13 residues long. The DNA of the CDR3 is TGTGCCAGCAGCTTGAGGGGGGGGACTGAAGCTTTCTTT. Its translation: CASSLRGGTEAFF.

This sequence joins TRBV6-5 and TRBJ2-1; 7 bases are a match to TRBD2. Unmatched junction bases numbered 4, after V lost 0 bases and J lost 2 bases. CDR1 is MNHEY, CDR2 SVGAGI, per germline. The CDR3 runs to 16 residues. The CDR3 DNA reads as TGTGCCAGCAGTTACTCTTCTAGCGGAACCTACAATGAGCAGTTCTTC. This sequence encodes CASSYSSSGTYNEQFF.

The chain has TRBV19 and TRBJ2-1, with 8 bases that match TRBD2. V shed 5 bases, J shed 9 bases, and the junction held 9 bases outside the gene matches. The germline gives CDR1 LNHDA, CDR2 SQIVND (reference sequence). This CDR3 has 14 residues. CDR3 in DNA: TGTGCCAGTAGTCAATTACTAGCGGAGACTGAGCAGTTCTTC. It specifies CASSQLLAETEQFF.

J is TRBJ1-2 and V is TRBV5-4, with D unresolved. V was shortened by 0 bases and J by 7 bases, with 10 bases between the two germline ends. CDR1 is SGHNT and CDR2 is YYREEE in the germline V gene (reference sequence). The CDR3 sequence is 13 residues long. The CDR3 protein is CASSLGRTSGYTF. DNA for the CDR3: TGTGCCAGCAGCTTGGGGAGGACGAGTGGCTACACCTTC.

This chain connects TRBV29-1 to TRBJ2-3; D is possibly TRBD1 (5 bases). The length of the CDR3 is 15 residues. V was pared by 7 bases and J by 0 bases, with 17 bases between. Germline V gives CDR1 SQVTM, CDR2 ANQGSEA. CDR3 in amino acids: CSADSSGSSTDTQYF. CDR3 nucleotide sequence: TGCAGCGCCGACTCCTCAGGGTCAAGCACAGATACGCAGTATTTT.

Regarding this clone: Mismatch with germline at one junction end may stem from a read error. Within the sample, other DNA sequences also encode this same CDR3. The chain has TRBV12-5 and TRBJ2-1; the match to TRBD2 covers 13 bases. The CDR3 runs 19 residues. In germline, CDR1 is LGHNT, CDR2 FRNRAP. The CDR3 DNA sequence: TGCGCTAGTGGTTTGATCCTGCAGGGACTAGCGGGATTTTACAATGAGCAGTTCTTC. This gives the protein CASGLILQGLAGFYNEQFF.

This clone was seen more than once but under ten times. The chain carries TRBV5-1 and TRBJ1-4; the match to TRBD1 covers 8 bases. The CDR3 extends over 15 amino acids. Germline-derived CDR1 and CDR2 are SGHRS and YFSETQ. V lost 2 bases, J lost 8 bases, and 8 bases stayed unmatched. CDR3 bases: TGCGCCAGCAGCTTTGCCGGGACAGGCGACGAAAAACTGTTTTTT. It yields the protein CASSFAGTGDEKLFF. The variable domain in full, with the rest retrieved from reference TRBV5-1 and TRBJ1-4, is KAGVTQTPRYLIKTRGQQVTLSCSPISGHRSVSWYQQTPGQGLQFLFEYFSETQRNKGNFPGRFSGRQFSNSRSEMNVSTLELGDSALYLCASSFAGTGDEKLFFGSGTQLSVL.

This chain links TRBV21-1 with TRBJ2-1; the table's TRBD2 call for D was not verified on the DNA. TRBV21-1 is deemed a pseudogene. The CDR3 is 18 amino acids. The CDR3 here is CASSKAEKRDSSYNEQFF. The CDR3 DNA is TGTGCCAGCAGCAAAGCGGAGAAGCGGGATAGCTCCTACAATGAGCAGTTCTTC.

This clone was detected only a few times. This specimen includes other DNA sequences encoding the same CDR3. The chain couples TRBV29-1 to TRBJ2-3, with D possibly being TRBD2 (5 bases). The germline V gene has CDR1 SQVTM and CDR2 ANQGSEA. The CDR3 is 13 residues long. Trimming took 3 bases from V and 0 from J, leaving 7 bases between them. CDR3 region: CSVDTGSTDTQYF. The CDR3 DNA is TGCAGCGTTGACACGGGAAGCACAGATACGCAGTATTTT.